Detailed here is one T cell receptor (beta chain). Antigen specificity is unknown. This sample stems from a study of regulatory T cells in long-lasting Graves disease. Whole-study context: Over-5-year antithyroid drug use with positive TSH receptor antibodies defined persistent Graves' disease in the study.

Germline assignment: CDR1 MDHEN and CDR2 SYDVKM. Trimming removed 3 bases from V and 3 bases from J, with 13 bases in between. CDR3 size: 15 residues. Arm-PCR of CDR3 regions and iRepertoire HTBI primers were the basis on which TCR beta libraries were built. From the multiplex PCR reads, TCRdb called clonotypes with MiXCR, one entry per CDR3 protein. The repertoire has around 450,000 distinct CDR3 sequences, around a fifth of them found once; the top ten carry 7% to 9%. Overall study results and limits: The TCR repertoire of persistent Graves' patients was less diverse than that of newly diagnosed ones. TRBV28, TRBJ1-2 and TRBJ2-5 emerged as the favored segments in persistent disease.

Sample time point: persistent/refractory GD, antithyroid drugs over 5 years with positive TRAb. PBMC RNA was the source of the TCR library. The source is a female donor with Graves disease. V and J are TRBV28 and TRBJ2-3; possibly TRBD2 for D (5 bases). Sample: peripheral blood mononuclear cells (PBMCs), taken when the disease was refractory, from a patient treated with antithyroid drugs. Here the CDR3 DNA reads TGTGCCAGCAGTTTCGTCGGGGAAATGACAGATACGCAGTATTTT. It specifies CASSFVGEMTDTQYF.